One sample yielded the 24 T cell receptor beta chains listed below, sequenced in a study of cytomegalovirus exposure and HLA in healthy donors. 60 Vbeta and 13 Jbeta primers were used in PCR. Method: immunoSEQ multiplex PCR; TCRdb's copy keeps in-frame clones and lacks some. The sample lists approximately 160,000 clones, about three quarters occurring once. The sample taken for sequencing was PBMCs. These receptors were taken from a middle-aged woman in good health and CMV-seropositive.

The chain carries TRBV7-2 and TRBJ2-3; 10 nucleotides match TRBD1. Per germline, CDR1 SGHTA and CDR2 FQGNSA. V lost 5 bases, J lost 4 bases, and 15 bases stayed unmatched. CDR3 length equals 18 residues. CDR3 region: CASSLPWRDRGFADTQYF. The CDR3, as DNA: TGTGCCAGCAGCCTACCGTGGAGGGACAGGGGCTTCGCAGATACGCAGTATTTT.

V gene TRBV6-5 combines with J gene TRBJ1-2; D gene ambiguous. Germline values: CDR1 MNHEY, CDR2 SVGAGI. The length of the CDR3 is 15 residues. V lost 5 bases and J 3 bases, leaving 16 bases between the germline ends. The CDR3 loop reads CASSHTLLGDYGYTF. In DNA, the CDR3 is TGTGCCAGCAGTCACACGTTACTGGGAGACTATGGCTACACCTTC.

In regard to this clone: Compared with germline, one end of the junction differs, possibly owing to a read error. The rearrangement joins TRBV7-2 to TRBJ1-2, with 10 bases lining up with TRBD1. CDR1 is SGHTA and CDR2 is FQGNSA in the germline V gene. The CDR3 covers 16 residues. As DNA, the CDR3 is TGTGCCAGCAGCCGGACAGGGGGTGTAAATAACTATGGCTGCACCTTC. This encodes CASSRTGGVNNYGCTF.

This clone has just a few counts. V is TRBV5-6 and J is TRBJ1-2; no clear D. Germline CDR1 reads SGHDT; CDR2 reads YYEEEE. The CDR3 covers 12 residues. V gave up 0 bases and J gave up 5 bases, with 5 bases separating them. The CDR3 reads CASSLEQYGYTF. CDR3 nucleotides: TGTGCCAGCAGCTTGGAACAGTATGGCTACACCTTC.

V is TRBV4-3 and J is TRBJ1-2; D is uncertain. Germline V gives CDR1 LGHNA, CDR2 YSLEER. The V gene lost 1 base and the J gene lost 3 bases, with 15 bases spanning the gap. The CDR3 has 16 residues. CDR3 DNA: TGCGCCAGCAGCCAAGCAAGGTCACTCGGGTACTATGGCTACACCTTC. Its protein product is CASSQARSLGYYGYTF.

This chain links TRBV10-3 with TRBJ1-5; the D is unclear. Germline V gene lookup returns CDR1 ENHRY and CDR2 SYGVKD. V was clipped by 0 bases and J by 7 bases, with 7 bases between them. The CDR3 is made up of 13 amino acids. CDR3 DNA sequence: TGTGCCATCAGTGAGTCGCCGGGGCAGCCCCAGCATTTT. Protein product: CAISESPGQPQHF.

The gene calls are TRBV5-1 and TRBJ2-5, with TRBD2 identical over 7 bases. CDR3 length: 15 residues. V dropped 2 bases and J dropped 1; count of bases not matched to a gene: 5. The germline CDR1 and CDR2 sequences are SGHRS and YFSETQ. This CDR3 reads CASSFGTKLQETQYF. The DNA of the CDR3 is TGCGCCAGCAGCTTCGGGACTAAACTCCAAGAGACCCAGTACTTC.

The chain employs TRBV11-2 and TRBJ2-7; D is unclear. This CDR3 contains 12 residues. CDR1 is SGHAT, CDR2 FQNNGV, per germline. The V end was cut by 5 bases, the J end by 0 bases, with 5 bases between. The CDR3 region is CASSPPSYEQYF. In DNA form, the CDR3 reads TGTGCCAGCAGCCCTCCCTCCTACGAGCAGTACTTC.

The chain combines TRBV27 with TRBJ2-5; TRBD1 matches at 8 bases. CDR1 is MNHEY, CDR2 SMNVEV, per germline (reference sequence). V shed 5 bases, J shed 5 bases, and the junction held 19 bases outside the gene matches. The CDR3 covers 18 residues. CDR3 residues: CASSIRTPGQGSGETQYF. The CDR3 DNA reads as TGTGCCAGCAGTATACGAACCCCCGGACAGGGCAGTGGGGAGACCCAGTACTTC.

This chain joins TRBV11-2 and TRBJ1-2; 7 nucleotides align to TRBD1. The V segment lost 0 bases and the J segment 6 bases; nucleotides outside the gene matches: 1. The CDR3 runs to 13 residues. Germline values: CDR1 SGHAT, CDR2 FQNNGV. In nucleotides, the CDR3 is TGTGCCAGCAGCTTAGATCAGGGGGATGGCTACACCTTC. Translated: CASSLDQGDGYTF.

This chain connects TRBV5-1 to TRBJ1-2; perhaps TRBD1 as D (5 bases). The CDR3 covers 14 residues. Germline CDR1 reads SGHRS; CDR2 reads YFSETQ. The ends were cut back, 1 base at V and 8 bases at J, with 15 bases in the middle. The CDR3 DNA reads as TGCGCCAGCAGCTTGTCGGCAGGGTCGGACGGCTACACCTTC. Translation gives CASSLSAGSDGYTF. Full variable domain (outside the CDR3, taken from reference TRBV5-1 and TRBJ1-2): KAGVTQTPRYLIKTRGQQVTLSCSPISGHRSVSWYQQTPGQGLQFLFEYFSETQRNKGNFPGRFSGRQFSNSRSEMNVSTLELGDSALYLCASSLSAGSDGYTFGSGTRLTVV.

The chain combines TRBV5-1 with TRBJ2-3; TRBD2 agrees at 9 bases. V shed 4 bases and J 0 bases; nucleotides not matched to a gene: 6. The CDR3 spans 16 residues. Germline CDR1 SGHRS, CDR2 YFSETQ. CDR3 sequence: CASSDGTSFSTDTQYF. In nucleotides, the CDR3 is TGCGCCAGCAGCGATGGGACTAGCTTTAGCACAGATACGCAGTATTTT. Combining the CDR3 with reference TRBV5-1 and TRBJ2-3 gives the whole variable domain KAGVTQTPRYLIKTRGQQVTLSCSPISGHRSVSWYQQTPGQGLQFLFEYFSETQRNKGNFPGRFSGRQFSNSRSEMNVSTLELGDSALYLCASSDGTSFSTDTQYFGPGTRLTVL.

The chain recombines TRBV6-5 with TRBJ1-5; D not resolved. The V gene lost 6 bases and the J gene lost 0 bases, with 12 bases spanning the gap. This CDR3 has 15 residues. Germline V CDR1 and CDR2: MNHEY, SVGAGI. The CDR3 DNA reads TGTGCCAGCAGGCTGACGGGTTATAGCAATCAGCCCCAGCATTTT. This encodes CASRLTGYSNQPQHF.

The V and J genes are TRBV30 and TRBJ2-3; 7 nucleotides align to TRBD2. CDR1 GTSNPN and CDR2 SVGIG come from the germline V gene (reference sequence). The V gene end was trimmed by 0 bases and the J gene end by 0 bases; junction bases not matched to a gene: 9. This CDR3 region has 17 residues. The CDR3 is CAWSVSLSSGSTDTQYF. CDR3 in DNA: TGTGCCTGGAGTGTAAGTCTTTCTAGCGGCAGCACAGATACGCAGTATTTT. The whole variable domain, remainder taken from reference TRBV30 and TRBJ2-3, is SQTIHQWPATLVQPVGSPLSLECTVEGTSNPNLYWYRQAAGRGLQLLFYSVGIGQISSEVPQNLSASRPQDRQFILSSKKLLLSDSGFYLCAWSVSLSSGSTDTQYFGPGTRLTVL.

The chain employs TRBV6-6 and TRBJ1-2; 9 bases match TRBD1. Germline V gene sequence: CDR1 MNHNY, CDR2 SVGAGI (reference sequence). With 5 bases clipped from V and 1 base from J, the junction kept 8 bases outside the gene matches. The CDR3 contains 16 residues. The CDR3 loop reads CASSPPQGQGNYGYTF. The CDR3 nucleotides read TGTGCCAGCAGTCCCCCTCAGGGACAGGGTAACTATGGCTACACCTTC.

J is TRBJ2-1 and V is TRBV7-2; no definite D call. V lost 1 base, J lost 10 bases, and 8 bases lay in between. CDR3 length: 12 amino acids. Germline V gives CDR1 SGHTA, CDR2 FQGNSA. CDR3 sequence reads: CASSLVLGEQFF. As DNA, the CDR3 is TGTGCCAGCAGCTTAGTATTGGGCGAGCAGTTCTTC.

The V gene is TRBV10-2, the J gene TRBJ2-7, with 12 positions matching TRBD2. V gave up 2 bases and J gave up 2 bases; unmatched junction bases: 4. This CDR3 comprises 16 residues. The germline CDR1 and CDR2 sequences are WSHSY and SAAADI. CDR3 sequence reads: CASSETSGGSPYEQYF. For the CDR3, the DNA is TGCGCCAGCAGTGAGACTAGCGGGGGGTCTCCCTACGAGCAGTACTTC.

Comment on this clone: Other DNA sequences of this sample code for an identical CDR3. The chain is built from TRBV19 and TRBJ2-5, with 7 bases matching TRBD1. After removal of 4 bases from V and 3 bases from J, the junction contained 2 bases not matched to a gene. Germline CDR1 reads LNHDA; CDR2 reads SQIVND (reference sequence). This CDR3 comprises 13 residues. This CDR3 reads CASSNTGEETQYF. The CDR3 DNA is TGTGCCAGTAGTAATACAGGGGAAGAGACCCAGTACTTC. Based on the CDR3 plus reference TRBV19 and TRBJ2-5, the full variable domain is DGGITQSPKYLFRKEGQNVTLSCEQNLNHDAMYWYRQDPGQGLRLIYYSQIVNDFQKGDIAEGYSVSREKKESFPLTVTSAQKNPTAFYLCASSNTGEETQYFGPGTRLLVL.

The CDR3 reads CAITPGQGNQPQHF. In DNA form, the CDR3 reads TGTGCCATCACCCCGGGACAGGGAAATCAGCCCCAGCATTTT. The chain uses TRBV28 and TRBJ1-5, with TRBD1 matching over 9 bases. The ends lost 10 bases at V and 4 bases at J; junction bases unmatched: 8. This CDR3 has 14 amino acids. CDR1 is MDHEN, CDR2 SYDVKM, per germline.

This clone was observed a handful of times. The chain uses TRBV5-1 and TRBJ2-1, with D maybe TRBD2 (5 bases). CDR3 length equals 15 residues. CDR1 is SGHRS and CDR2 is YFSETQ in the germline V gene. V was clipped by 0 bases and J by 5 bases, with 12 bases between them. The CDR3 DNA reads TGCGCCAGCAGCTTGGGGCCAGCGGAAAACAATGAGCAGTTCTTC. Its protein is CASSLGPAENNEQFF.

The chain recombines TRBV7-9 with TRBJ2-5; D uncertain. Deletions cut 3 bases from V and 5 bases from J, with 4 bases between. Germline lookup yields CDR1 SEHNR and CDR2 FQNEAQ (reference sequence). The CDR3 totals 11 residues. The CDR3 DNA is TGTGCCAGCAGCTTTAGCGAGACCCAGTACTTC. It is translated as CASSFSETQYF.

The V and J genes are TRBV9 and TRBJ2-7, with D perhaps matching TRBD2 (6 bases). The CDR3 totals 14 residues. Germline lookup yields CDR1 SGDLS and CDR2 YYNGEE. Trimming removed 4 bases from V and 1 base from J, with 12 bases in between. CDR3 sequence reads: CASSRELGSYEQYF. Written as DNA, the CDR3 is TGTGCCAGCAGCCGGGAGCTGGGATCCTACGAGCAGTACTTC. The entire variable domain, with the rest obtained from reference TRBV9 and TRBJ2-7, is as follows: DSGVTQTPKHLITATGQRVTLRCSPRSGDLSVYWYQQSLDQGLQFLIQYYNGEERAKGNILERFSAQQFPDLHSELNLSSLELGDSALYFCASSRELGSYEQYFGPGTRLTVT.

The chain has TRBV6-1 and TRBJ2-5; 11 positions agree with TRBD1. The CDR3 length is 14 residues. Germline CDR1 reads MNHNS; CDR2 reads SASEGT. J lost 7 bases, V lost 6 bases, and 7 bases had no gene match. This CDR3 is CASRKVGTGGTQYF. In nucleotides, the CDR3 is TGTGCCAGCAGGAAGGTGGGGACAGGGGGGACCCAGTACTTC.

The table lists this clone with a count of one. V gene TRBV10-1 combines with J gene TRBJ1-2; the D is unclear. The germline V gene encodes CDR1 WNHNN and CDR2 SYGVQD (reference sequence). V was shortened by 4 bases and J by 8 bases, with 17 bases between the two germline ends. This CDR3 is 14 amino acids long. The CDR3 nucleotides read TGCGCCAGCAGTGCTAACATCCGGGAAGGAGGCTACACCTTC. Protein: CASSANIREGGYTF.